This T cell receptor (beta chain) was identified during a study of T cells in Graves' hyperthyroidism and ophthalmopathy. About the research overall: Once the initial diagnosis was made, peripheral blood was obtained before any treatment. The study's findings and limits: Classification by a 13 V-J model distinguished ophthalmopathy from stable hyperthyroidism.

Germline CDR1 is MDHEN and CDR2 is SYDVKM. The CDR3 has 15 amino acids. Trimming pared 2 bases from V and 0 bases from J, leaving 10 bases between. What was amplified from RNA transcripts were TCR beta CDR3 regions. A first-round RT-PCR of the TCR CDR3 used the HTBI primer set. Each CDR3 protein is one row after TCRdb ran MiXCR on the multiplex PCR reads. The table shows 300,000 to 450,000 distinct CDR3 sequences, with approximately 14% occurring only once. Every diagnosis used clinical symptoms, serum thyroxine and TRAb, thyroid ultrasound and orbital computed tomography. In this sample, this clonotype turned up many times. The antigen remains undetermined.

The sample taken for sequencing was blood. The source is a woman under 30 with Graves' hyperthyroidism that later progressed to Graves' ophthalmopathy. The chain has TRBV28 and TRBJ2-5; D unclear. CDR3 protein: CASSLGHGNQETQYF. CDR3 sequence (DNA): TGTGCCAGCAGTTTAGGTCACGGAAACCAAGAGACCCAGTACTTC.